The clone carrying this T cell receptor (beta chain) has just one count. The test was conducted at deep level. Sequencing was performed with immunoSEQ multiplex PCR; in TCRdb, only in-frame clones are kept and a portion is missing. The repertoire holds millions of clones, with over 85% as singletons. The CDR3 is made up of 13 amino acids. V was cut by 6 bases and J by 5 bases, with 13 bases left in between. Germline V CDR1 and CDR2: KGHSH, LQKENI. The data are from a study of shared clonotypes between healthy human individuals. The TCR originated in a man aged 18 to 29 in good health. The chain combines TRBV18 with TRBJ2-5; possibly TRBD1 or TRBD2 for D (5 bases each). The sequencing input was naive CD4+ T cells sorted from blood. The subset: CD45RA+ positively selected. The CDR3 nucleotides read TGTGCCAGCTCCCCCTACGGGGCGGAGACCCAGTACTTC. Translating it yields CASSPYGAETQYF.